The next 30 T cell receptor beta chains were all read from a single sample in a study of cytomegalovirus exposure and HLA in healthy donors. With 60 Vbeta and 13 Jbeta primers, the PCR was carried out. Clones were sequenced by immunoSEQ multiplex PCR, and TCRdb holds only the in-frame ones, with some missing. Here the sample spans 120,000 or so clones, 55% to 75% being singletons. Source material: PBMCs. These receptors were collected from a woman in her thirties or forties in good health and CMV-seropositive.

This clone came up a few times. V and J are TRBV5-1 and TRBJ1-1; D gene unclear. V dropped 1 base and J dropped 0 bases, with 13 bases sitting between them. Germline assignment: CDR1 SGHRS and CDR2 YFSETQ. The CDR3 has 16 residues. CDR3 DNA: TGCGCCAGCAGCTTGAACTTCCGCGGGGTGAACACTGAAGCTTTCTTT. Its protein product is CASSLNFRGVNTEAFF.

The chain joins TRBV4-3 to TRBJ1-6, with 10 bases fitting TRBD1. Germline V gene lookup returns CDR1 LGHNA and CDR2 YSLEER. This CDR3 spans 18 amino acids. The V segment lost 1 base and the J segment 10 bases; nucleotides outside the gene matches: 13. CDR3 protein: CASSQGDLTGGLGSPLHF. DNA for the CDR3: TGCGCCAGCAGCCAAGGTGATCTGACAGGGGGCTTAGGGTCACCCCTCCACTTT.

V is TRBV7-2 and J is TRBJ2-7, with D unclear. V was cut by 5 bases and J by 4 bases, with 6 bases left in between. The CDR3 length is 11 residues. From germline, CDR1 is SGHTA and CDR2 FQGNSA. The CDR3 nucleotides read TGTGCCAGCAGCCAGAAATACGAGCAGTACTTC. This sequence encodes CASSQKYEQYF.

The chain couples TRBV5-1 to TRBJ1-2; 7 bases are shared with TRBD1. CDR3 length: 14 residues. J was trimmed by 2 bases and V by 4 bases; bases with no gene match: 5. CDR1 SGHRS and CDR2 YFSETQ come from the germline V gene. The CDR3 spells CASSGTGQNYGYTF. The CDR3 bases are TGCGCCAGCAGCGGCACGGGACAGAACTATGGCTACACCTTC. The full variable domain, its missing parts supplied by reference TRBV5-1 and TRBJ1-2, is KAGVTQTPRYLIKTRGQQVTLSCSPISGHRSVSWYQQTPGQGLQFLFEYFSETQRNKGNFPGRFSGRQFSNSRSEMNVSTLELGDSALYLCASSGTGQNYGYTFGSGTRLTVV.

The V and J genes are TRBV11-2 and TRBJ1-3; TRBD1 might be the D (5 bases). Trimming took 1 base from V and 3 from J, leaving 16 bases between them. This CDR3 spans 17 amino acids. Germline lookup yields CDR1 SGHAT and CDR2 FQNNGV. CDR3 DNA sequence: TGTGCCAGCAGCTTAGGGAGCGGGGGACGCTTTGGAAACACCATATATTTT. Amino acid sequence: CASSLGSGGRFGNTIYF. Full variable domain (missing parts from reference TRBV11-2 and TRBJ1-3): EAGVAQSPRYKIIEKRQSVAFWCNPISGHATLYWYQQILGQGPKLLIQFQNNGVVDDSQLPKDRFSAERLKGVDSTLKIQPAKLEDSAVYLCASSLGSGGRFGNTIYFGEGSWLTVV.

In this sample, this clone turned up a few times. The V gene is TRBV4-2, the J gene TRBJ2-2; TRBD2 matches 8 bases. Germline loops: CDR1 LGHNA, CDR2 YNFKEQ. Trimming at V came to 0 bases and at J to 8 bases, leaving 5 bases not matched to a gene. The CDR3 is made up of 15 amino acids. This CDR3 reads CASSQDRGGGGELFF. The CDR3 region has the DNA TGTGCCAGCAGCCAAGATCGGGGGGGTGGTGGGGAGCTGTTTTTT.

Note on this clone: Distinct nucleotide sequences in the sample also encode this CDR3. The chain has TRBV7-9 and TRBJ2-1, with D perhaps TRBD2 (6 bases). Germline CDR1 and CDR2: SEHNR and FQNEAQ (reference sequence). There are 14 residues in the CDR3. V lost 0 bases and J lost 7, with 10 bases in between. CDR3 residues: CASSLAGGPNEQFF. The CDR3 coding sequence is TGTGCCAGCAGCTTAGCGGGGGGTCCAAATGAGCAGTTCTTC.

The rearrangement uses TRBV29-1 and TRBJ2-5, with 9 bases aligning to TRBD1. V trimming: 7 bases; J trimming: 3 bases; junction bases outside the gene matches: 0. The CDR3 runs to 11 residues. Germline CDR1 reads SQVTM; CDR2 reads ANQGSEA. In DNA, the CDR3 is TGCAGCGGGGACAGGGAAGAGACCCAGTACTTC. This sequence encodes CSGDREETQYF. Complete variable domain (other parts from reference TRBV29-1 and TRBJ2-5): SAVISQKPSRDICQRGTSLTIQCQVDSQVTMMFWYRQQPGQSLTLIATANQGSEATYESGFVIDKFPISRPNLTFSTLTVSNMSPEDSSIYLCSGDREETQYFGPGTRLLVL.

In nucleotides, the CDR3 is TGCAGCGTTGAAGACAGGGTCGGGGAGACCCAGTACTTC. Protein: CSVEDRVGETQYF. J is TRBJ2-5 and V is TRBV29-1; perhaps TRBD1 as D (5 bases). The germline V gene encodes CDR1 SQVTM and CDR2 ANQGSEA. There are 13 residues in the CDR3. V dropped 0 bases and J dropped 5 bases, with 10 bases sitting between them.

The chain carries TRBV5-1 and TRBJ1-1, with D unresolved. Germline V gene sequence: CDR1 SGHRS, CDR2 YFSETQ. V was shortened by 1 base and J by 6 bases, with 16 bases between the two germline ends. The CDR3 has 15 amino acids. CDR3 residues: CASSLIPQAVSEAFF. In DNA, the CDR3 is TGCGCCAGCAGCTTGATCCCCCAGGCAGTTTCTGAAGCTTTCTTT.

V usage is TRBV10-3 and J usage is TRBJ1-1, with 8 bases aligning to TRBD1. Germline-derived CDR1 and CDR2 are ENHRY and SYGVKD. V shed 3 bases, J shed 5 bases, and the junction held 5 bases outside the gene matches. CDR3 size: 14 residues. This chain's CDR3 is CAISDGQGETEAFF. CDR3 in DNA: TGTGCCATCAGTGATGGACAGGGCGAAACTGAAGCTTTCTTT.

The rearrangement links TRBV7-9 to TRBJ2-5; the match to TRBD2 covers 10 bases. The CDR3 spans 17 residues. V lost 2 bases, J lost 1 base, and 7 bases stayed unmatched. CDR1 SEHNR and CDR2 FQNEAQ come from the germline V gene (reference sequence). The CDR3 DNA sequence: TGTGCCAGCAGCTTATGGACTAGCGGAGCCGTCCAAGAGACCCAGTACTTC. This encodes CASSLWTSGAVQETQYF.

J is TRBJ1-5 and V is TRBV2, with D tentatively TRBD1 (5 bases). The V and J ends lost 4 bases and 11 bases respectively, with 24 bases between them. The germline V gene has CDR1 SNHLY and CDR2 FYNNEI. The CDR3 sequence is 16 residues long. The CDR3 spells CASSGGSRTGRGAQHF. The CDR3, as DNA: TGTGCCAGCAGTGGGGGGTCAAGGACCGGGCGGGGAGCCCAGCATTTT.

This clone was detected only a few times. The chain combines TRBV4-3 with TRBJ2-1; 10 bases agree with TRBD2. The CDR3 has 20 amino acids. V shed 1 base, J shed 3 bases, and the junction held 15 bases outside the gene matches. The germline V gene encodes CDR1 LGHNA and CDR2 YSLEER. The CDR3 coding sequence is TGCGCCAGCAGCCAAGTTACGGCTAGCGGGGGCCTCCTAGACTACAATGAGCAGTTCTTC. Translating it yields CASSQVTASGGLLDYNEQFF.

The V call is TRBV2, the J call TRBJ2-7; 7 bases align to TRBD1. Germline-derived CDR1 and CDR2 are SNHLY and FYNNEI. With V trimmed by 2 bases and J by 4 bases, 2 bases remained unmatched. The CDR3 has 13 amino acids. The CDR3 DNA is TGTGCCAGCAGTGAACTGACAGGGTACGAGCAGTACTTC. This codes for CASSELTGYEQYF.

This chain joins TRBV5-1 and TRBJ1-4; no firm D call. V lost 0 bases and J lost 0, with 3 bases in between. CDR1 SGHRS and CDR2 YFSETQ come from the germline V gene. The length of the CDR3 is 14 residues. CDR3 sequence reads: CASSLVTTNEKLFF. The CDR3, as DNA: TGCGCCAGCAGCTTGGTCACAACTAATGAAAAACTGTTTTTT. The complete variable domain, with remaining parts taken from reference TRBV5-1 and TRBJ1-4, reads KAGVTQTPRYLIKTRGQQVTLSCSPISGHRSVSWYQQTPGQGLQFLFEYFSETQRNKGNFPGRFSGRQFSNSRSEMNVSTLELGDSALYLCASSLVTTNEKLFFGSGTQLSVL.

The V and J genes are TRBV16 and TRBJ1-2; D remains ambiguous. Between the trimmed V and J ends, which lost 1 base and 0 bases, there was a span of 12 bases. In germline, CDR1 is KGHSY, CDR2 FQNENV. The CDR3 runs 16 residues. The DNA of the CDR3 is TGTGCCAGCAGCCAATTGCAGGCTTTAGCTAACTATGGCTACACCTTC. This translates into CASSQLQALANYGYTF. Variable domain in full (rest from reference TRBV16 and TRBJ1-2): GEEVAQTPKHLVRGEGQKAKLYCAPIKGHSYVFWYQQVLKNEFKFLISFQNENVFDETGMPKERFSAKCLPNSPCSLEIQATKLEDSAVYFCASSQLQALANYGYTFGSGTRLTVV.

V and J are TRBV6-4 and TRBJ1-1, with TRBD1 identical over 8 bases. V dropped 2 bases and J dropped 7; count of bases not matched to a gene: 6. This CDR3 has 14 residues. Per the germline V gene, CDR1 is MRHNA and CDR2 is SNTAGT. The CDR3 region is CASSDGQGGSEAFF. In DNA, the CDR3 is TGTGCCAGCAGTGACGGACAGGGTGGGAGTGAAGCTTTCTTT.

This clone was observed a few times. The chain's CDR3 is CASSQGGAAGLTGPQHF. CDR3 bases: TGCGCCAGCAGCCAGGGGGGGGCGGCGGGTCTTACGGGGCCCCAGCATTTT. This chain uses TRBV4-1 with TRBJ1-5, with D possibly matching TRBD1 (6 bases). The CDR3 has 17 residues. The germline V gene has CDR1 MGHRA and CDR2 YSYEKL. V lost 3 bases to trimming and J lost 9 bases, with 24 bases between them.

The chain joins TRBV4-2 to TRBJ1-1; no clear D. Per the germline V gene, CDR1 is LGHNA and CDR2 is YNFKEQ. The length of the CDR3 is 15 residues. Trimming pared 1 base from V and 3 bases from J, leaving 12 bases between. The CDR3 here is CASSQVGGSHTEAFF. The CDR3 nucleotides are TGTGCCAGCAGCCAAGTGGGAGGGTCACACACTGAAGCTTTCTTT.

This chain connects TRBV6-5 to TRBJ1-5; D is unclear. The germline V gene encodes CDR1 MNHEY and CDR2 SVGAGI. CDR3 size: 14 residues. Trimming took 0 bases from V and 6 from J, leaving 9 bases between them. Here the CDR3 reads CASSYSSVGQPQHF. DNA for the CDR3: TGTGCCAGCAGTTACTCTTCGGTTGGTCAGCCCCAGCATTTT.

This clone was seen a handful of times. The chain has TRBV29-1 and TRBJ1-1; weak D call: TRBD1 (6 bases). Germline V gene data show CDR1 as SQVTM and CDR2 as ANQGSEA. V lost 4 bases and J 3 bases, leaving 12 bases between the germline ends. CDR3 length equals 13 residues. This CDR3 is CSVVLDRYTEAFF. CDR3 sequence (DNA): TGCAGCGTTGTTTTGGACAGATACACTGAAGCTTTCTTT.

This rearrangement joins TRBV7-6 to TRBJ1-1; D ambiguous. V lost 4 bases to trimming and J lost 5 bases, with 11 bases between them. Germline CDR1 and CDR2: SGHVS and FNYEAQ. This CDR3 is built from 13 residues. CDR3 in DNA: TGTGCCAGCAGCTCCAGTAGGCGGACTGAAGCTTTCTTT. It yields the protein CASSSSRRTEAFF.

The chain uses TRBV12-5 and TRBJ2-1; 8 nucleotides line up with TRBD2. The trim removed 6 bases at V and 0 bases at J, leaving 10 bases unmatched. The CDR3 is 17 amino acids. The germline V gene has CDR1 LGHNT and CDR2 FRNRAP. Here the CDR3 reads CASGGWSGGSSYNEQFF. CDR3 sequence (DNA): TGTGCTAGTGGGGGATGGTCGGGGGGGAGCTCCTACAATGAGCAGTTCTTC.

This chain connects TRBV7-2 to TRBJ1-3; 8 bases map to TRBD1. J gave up 0 bases and V 6 bases, and 1 base lay outside the gene matches. CDR3 length: 14 amino acids. Germline values: CDR1 SGHTA, CDR2 FQGNSA. The CDR3 DNA reads TGTGCCAGCAGTACAGGGGGCTCTGGAAACACCATATATTTT. Its translation: CASSTGGSGNTIYF. Full variable domain (remainder filled in from reference TRBV7-2 and TRBJ1-3): GAGVSQSPSNKVTEKGKDVELRCDPISGHTALYWYRQSLGQGLEFLIYFQGNSAPDKSGLPSDRFSAERTGGSVSTLTIQRTQQEDSAVYLCASSTGGSGNTIYFGEGSWLTVV.

This chain links TRBV10-3 with TRBJ2-7; a possible D gene is TRBD1 (6 bases). The germline gives CDR1 ENHRY, CDR2 SYGVKD. The CDR3 runs 14 residues. V was pared by 3 bases and J by 0 bases, with 9 bases between. The CDR3 coding sequence is TGTGCCATCAGTGATGCAGGGGCCTCCTACGAGCAGTACTTC. It codes for CAISDAGASYEQYF.

The genes are TRBV7-9 and TRBJ2-7; a weak D match, TRBD1 (6 bases). V lost 5 bases and J 3 bases, leaving 20 bases between the germline ends. Germline V CDR1 and CDR2: SEHNR, FQNEAQ (reference sequence). The CDR3 contains 16 residues. The CDR3 bases are TGTGCCAGCAGCCCGAGGGGGTTAGGGCCTTTCTACGAGCAGTACTTC. Its translation is CASSPRGLGPFYEQYF.

The J gene is TRBJ1-1, the V gene TRBV7-9; a possible D gene is TRBD1 (5 bases). Germline CDR1 is SEHNR and CDR2 is FQNEAQ (reference sequence). CDR3 length: 13 amino acids. The V gene lost 5 bases and the J gene lost 1 base, with 8 bases spanning the gap. The CDR3 nucleotides read TGTGCCAGCAGCCTACAGGAGAACACTGAAGCTTTCTTT. This sequence encodes CASSLQENTEAFF. Using reference TRBV7-9 and TRBJ1-1 for the parts outside the CDR3, the full variable domain is DTGVSQNPRHKITKRGQNVTFRCDPISEHNRLYWYRQTLGQGPEFLTYFQNEAQLEKSRLLSDRFSAERPKGSFSTLEIQRTEQGDSAMYLCASSLQENTEAFFGQGTRLTVV.

This clone was counted a few times. CDR3 nucleotide sequence: TGTGCCAGCAGCCCCCTGGGCGGGGGGGCTTTCAATGAGCAGTTCTTC. Protein sequence: CASSPLGGGAFNEQFF. The chain links TRBV7-2 to TRBJ2-1; 9 positions match TRBD2. V lost 5 bases and J lost 6; bases outside the gene matches: 11. The CDR3 spans 16 residues. From germline, CDR1 is SGHTA and CDR2 FQGNSA.

This sequence joins TRBV5-1 and TRBJ2-7; the D gene is possibly TRBD2 (5 bases). V was trimmed by 1 base and J by 4 bases, leaving 12 bases between them. The CDR3 has 14 amino acids. Germline V CDR1 and CDR2: SGHRS, YFSETQ. CDR3 loop: CASSLTGYAYEQYF. CDR3 DNA sequence: TGCGCCAGCAGCTTGACGGGATATGCTTACGAGCAGTACTTC.